The sequence of this T cell receptor beta chain was determined in a study of response to subunit inactivated influenza vaccine. MiXCR, applied by TCRdb to the RT-PCR reads, yields one record per CDR3 protein. This sample has more than 400,000 distinct CDR3 sequences, with 9.5% to 13% found just once. The study, taken as a whole, reports: Each seasonal influenza vaccination recruits few new T cells, the authors suggested.

A note on this clonotype: Antigen specificity is unknown.

The CDR3 runs to 15 residues. J lost 6 bases, V lost 0 bases, and 8 bases had no gene match. The germline gives CDR1 LNHNV, CDR2 YYDKDF (reference sequence). The receptor was isolated from a man aged 50-60 years who received an inactivated influenza vaccine. The sequencing used PBMCs from blood, collected more than 35 days after vaccination. V gene TRBV15 combines with J gene TRBJ2-7; 7 bases are a match to TRBD1. The CDR3 sequence is CATSREKTGWSEQYF. CDR3 DNA: TGTGCCACCAGCAGAGAAAAGACAGGGTGGAGCGAGCAGTACTTC.